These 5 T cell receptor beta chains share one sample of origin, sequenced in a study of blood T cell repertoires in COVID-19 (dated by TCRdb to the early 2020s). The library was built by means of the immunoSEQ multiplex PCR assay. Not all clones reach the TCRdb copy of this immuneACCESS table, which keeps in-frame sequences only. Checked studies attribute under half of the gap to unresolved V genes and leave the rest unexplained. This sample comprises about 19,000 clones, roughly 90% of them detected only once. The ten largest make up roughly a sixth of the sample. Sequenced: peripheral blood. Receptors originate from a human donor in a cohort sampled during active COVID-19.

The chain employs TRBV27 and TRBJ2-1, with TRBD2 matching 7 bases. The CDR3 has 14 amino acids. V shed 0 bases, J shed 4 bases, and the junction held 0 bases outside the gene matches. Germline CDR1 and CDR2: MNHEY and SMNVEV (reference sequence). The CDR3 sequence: CASSLSAGYNEQFF. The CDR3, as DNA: TGTGCCAGCAGTTTATCAGCGGGGTACAATGAGCAGTTCTTC.

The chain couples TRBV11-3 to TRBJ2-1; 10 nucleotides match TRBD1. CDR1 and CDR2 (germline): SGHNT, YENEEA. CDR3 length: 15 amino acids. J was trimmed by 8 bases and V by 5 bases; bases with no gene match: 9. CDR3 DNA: TGTGCCAGCAGCCCCCGGGACAGGGGTGATGATGAGCAGTTCTTC. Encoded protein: CASSPRDRGDDEQFF.

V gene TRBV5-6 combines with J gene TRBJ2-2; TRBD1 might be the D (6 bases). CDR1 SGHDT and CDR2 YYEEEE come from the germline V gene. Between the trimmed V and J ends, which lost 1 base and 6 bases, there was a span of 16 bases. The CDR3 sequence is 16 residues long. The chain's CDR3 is CASSLSPDRYSGELFF. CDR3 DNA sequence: TGTGCCAGCAGCTTGTCCCCGGACAGATATTCCGGGGAGCTGTTTTTT.

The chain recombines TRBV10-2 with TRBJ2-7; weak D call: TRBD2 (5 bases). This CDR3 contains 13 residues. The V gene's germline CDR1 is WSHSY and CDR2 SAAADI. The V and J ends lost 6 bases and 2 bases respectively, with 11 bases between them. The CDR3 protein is CASSGVLAYEQYF. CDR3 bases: TGCGCCAGCAGCGGGGTTTTAGCCTACGAGCAGTACTTC.

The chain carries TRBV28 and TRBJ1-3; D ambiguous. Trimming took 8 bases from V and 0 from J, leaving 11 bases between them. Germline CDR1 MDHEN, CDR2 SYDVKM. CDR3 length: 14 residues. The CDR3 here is CASVVSGSGNTIYF. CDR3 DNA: TGTGCCAGCGTAGTCTCAGGCTCTGGAAACACCATATATTTT.